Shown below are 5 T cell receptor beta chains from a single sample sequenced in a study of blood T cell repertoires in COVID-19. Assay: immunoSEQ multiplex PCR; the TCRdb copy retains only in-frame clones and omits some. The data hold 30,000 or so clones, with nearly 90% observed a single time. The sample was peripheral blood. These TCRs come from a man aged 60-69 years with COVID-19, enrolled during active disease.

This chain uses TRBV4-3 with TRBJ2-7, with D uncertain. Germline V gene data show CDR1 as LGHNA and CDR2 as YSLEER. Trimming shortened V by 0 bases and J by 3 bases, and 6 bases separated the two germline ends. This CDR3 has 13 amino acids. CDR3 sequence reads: CASSQERHYEQYF. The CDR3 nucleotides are TGCGCCAGCAGCCAAGAGAGGCACTACGAGCAGTACTTC.

The CDR3 DNA sequence: TGTGCCATCAGTGGTATTAGCGGGAGGGCGGGCAATGAGCAGTTCTTC. Translation: CAISGISGRAGNEQFF. The chain is built from TRBV10-3 and TRBJ2-1; 11 nucleotides align to TRBD2. CDR3 length equals 16 residues. J lost 6 bases, V lost 4 bases, and 8 bases had no gene match. The germline V gene has CDR1 ENHRY and CDR2 SYGVKD.

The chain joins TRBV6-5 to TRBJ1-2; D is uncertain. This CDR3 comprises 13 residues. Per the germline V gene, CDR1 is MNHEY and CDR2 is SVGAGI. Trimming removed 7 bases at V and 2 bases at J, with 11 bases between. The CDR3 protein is CASTLSKNYGYTF. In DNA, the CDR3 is TGTGCCAGCACTCTTAGCAAGAACTATGGCTACACCTTC.

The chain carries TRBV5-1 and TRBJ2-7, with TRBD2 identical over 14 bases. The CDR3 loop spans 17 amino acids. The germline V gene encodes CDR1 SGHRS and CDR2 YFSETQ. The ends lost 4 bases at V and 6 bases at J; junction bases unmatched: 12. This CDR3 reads CASSGAGRTSGRLEQYF. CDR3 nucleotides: TGCGCCAGCAGCGGGGCGGGCAGGACTAGCGGGAGGCTCGAGCAGTACTTC.

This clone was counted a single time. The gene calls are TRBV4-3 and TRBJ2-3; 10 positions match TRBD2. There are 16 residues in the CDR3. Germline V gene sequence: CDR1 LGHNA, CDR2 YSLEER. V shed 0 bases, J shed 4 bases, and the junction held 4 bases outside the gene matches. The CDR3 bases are TGCGCCAGCAGCCAAGAGCCCAGCGGGAGGGCAGATACGCAGTATTTT. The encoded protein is CASSQEPSGRADTQYF.